The rows below give T cell receptor beta chains drawn from one sample of a study of shared clonotypes between healthy human individuals. Sequencing used immunoSEQ multiplex PCR; TCRdb keeps in-frame clones, though not all of them. The sample consists of about 2.1 million clones, approximately 94% of them appearing once. Sequencing was performed on naive CD8+ T cells from PBMCs. Receptors originate from a man aged 18-30 years in good health. Some clones in this sample may be carry-over from other donors' samples. CDR3s include the opening cysteine and the closing phenylalanine or tryptophan. A D gene is named only where the DNA matches it firmly. Size is stated for part of the rows, as once, few or many counts, or as a class when the clone is expanded.

J gene,D gene,clone size,CDR3 length,V gene,CDR3 protein,CDR3 DNA
TRBJ1-1,-,few,13,TRBV10-1,CASSKTGWTEAFF,TGCGCCAGCAGTAAGACGGGATGGACTGAAGCTTTCTTT
TRBJ1-2,-,once,12,TRBV5-6,CASSSGTTLYTF,TGTGCCAGCAGCTCAGGGACCACACTCTACACCTTC
TRBJ2-2,TRBD2,-,20,TRBV10-1,CASSDRSGTSGERGTGELFF,TGCGCCAGCTCGGACAGGAGCGGGACTAGCGGAGAGAGGGGTACCGGGGAGCTGTTTTTT
TRBJ2-1,TRBD2,-,15,TRBV10-2,CASSETSGSWDEQFF,TGCGCCAGCAGTGAGACTAGCGGGAGCTGGGATGAGCAGTTCTTC
TRBJ2-7,-,few,13,TRBV7-3,CASSAADSYEQYF,TGTGCCAGCAGCGCCGCAGACAGCTACGAGCAGTACTTC
TRBJ1-2,-,-,15,TRBV29-1,CSVELVGPSYYGYTF,TGCAGCGTTGAGTTGGTAGGGCCCTCTTACTATGGCTACACCTTC
TRBJ1-5,TRBD1,-,15,TRBV7-2,CASSLGTGANQPQHF,TGTGCCAGCAGCTTAGGGACAGGGGCAAATCAGCCCCAGCATTTT
TRBJ1-5,TRBD1,-,14,TRBV28,CASSLGTENQPQHF,TGTGCCAGCAGCCTCGGGACAGAGAACCAGCCCCAGCATTTT
TRBJ2-3,TRBD2,-,16,TRBV5-4,CASSLGGTSGPDTQYF,TGTGCCAGCAGCTTGGGGGGGACTAGCGGGCCAGATACGCAGTATTTT
TRBJ2-2,-,-,14,TRBV27,CASSFSGWAGELFF,TGTGCCAGCAGTTTTTCGGGATGGGCCGGGGAGCTGTTTTTT
TRBJ1-2,TRBD1,once,16,TRBV7-8,CASSSERTGYNYGYTF,TGTGCCAGCAGCTCGGAAAGGACAGGGTATAACTATGGCTACACCTTC
TRBJ2-1,TRBD1,-,16,TRBV11-2,CASSTRTGVVYNEQFF,TGTGCCAGCAGCACCCGGACAGGAGTCGTCTACAATGAGCAGTTCTTC
TRBJ2-7,-,-,13,TRBV5-1,CASSSGSSYEQYF,TGCGCCAGCAGCTCGGGCAGCTCCTACGAGCAGTACTTC
TRBJ1-1,-,-,15,TRBV7-9,CASSLVRRLDTEAFF,TGTGCCAGCAGCTTAGTTAGGAGACTGGACACTGAAGCTTTCTTT
TRBJ2-7,-,-,13,TRBV15,CATSRSGDYEQYF,TGTGCCACCAGCAGGAGTGGGGACTACGAGCAGTACTTC
TRBJ2-7,TRBD1,-,15,TRBV11-2,CASSPNRDRAYEQYF,TGTGCCAGCAGCCCGAACCGGGACAGAGCCTACGAGCAGTACTTC
TRBJ2-7,-,-,12,TRBV30,CAWSVLRGEQYF,TGTGCCTGGAGTGTACTGAGGGGCGAGCAGTACTTC
TRBJ2-7,TRBD2,-,14,TRBV5-1,CASSPGLAQYEQYF,TGCGCCAGCAGCCCAGGACTAGCTCAATACGAGCAGTACTTC
TRBJ2-1,TRBD2,-,17,TRBV19,CASSMGRLAGDPHEQFF,TGTGCCAGTAGTATGGGCCGGTTGGCGGGAGATCCCCATGAGCAGTTCTTC
TRBJ1-2,-,-,15,TRBV15,CATSRTQGLTRGYTF,TGTGCCACCAGCAGAACCCAGGGTTTAACGCGGGGCTACACCTTC
TRBJ2-2,-,-,14,TRBV10-3,CAISIKVGDGELFF,TGTGCCATCAGCATTAAGGTGGGGGACGGGGAGCTGTTTTTT
TRBJ2-1,-,-,17,TRBV27,CASSLWATNPTYNEQFF,TGTGCCAGCAGTTTGTGGGCTACTAACCCTACCTACAATGAGCAGTTCTTC
TRBJ2-4,TRBD1,-,16,TRBV15,CATSRDLTGGNFIQYF,TGTGCCACCAGCAGAGATCTCACAGGGGGAAATTTCATTCAGTACTTC
TRBJ2-7,TRBD2,-,17,TRBV2,CASSEARGRLAGPRMDF,TGTGCCAGCAGTGAAGCGCGTGGGCGACTAGCGGGCCCGAGGATGGACTTC
TRBJ2-1,-,-,15,TRBV4-1,CASSQDPLGYNEQFF,TGCGCCAGCAGCCAAGACCCACTGGGGTACAATGAGCAGTTCTTC
TRBJ2-1,TRBD2,-,18,TRBV9,CASSVDLGLAGGGDEQFF,TGTGCCAGCAGCGTCGACCTGGGGCTAGCGGGAGGAGGAGATGAGCAGTTCTTC
TRBJ2-5,-,-,14,TRBV6-6,CASRGPGTQETQYF,TGTGCCAGCAGAGGTCCGGGCACCCAAGAGACCCAGTACTTC
TRBJ1-3,-,-,15,TRBV28,CASSSGRGSGNTIYF,TGTGCCAGCAGTTCCGGCAGGGGCTCTGGAAACACCATATATTTT
TRBJ2-7,-,-,14,TRBV7-3,CASSSSGQANEQYF,TGTGCCAGCAGCTCCTCGGGGCAGGCCAACGAGCAGTACTTC
TRBJ1-2,-,-,12,TRBV29-1,CSAPGGRDGYTF,TGCAGCGCCCCCGGGGGGCGCGATGGCTACACCTTC
TRBJ2-3,TRBD2,-,16,TRBV19,CASSGRLAGGTDTQYF,TGTGCCAGTAGTGGGCGACTAGCGGGAGGCACAGATACGCAGTATTTT
TRBJ2-1,TRBD1,-,14,TRBV19,CASTGGTGLDEQFF,TGTGCCAGTACCGGGGGGACAGGGCTCGATGAGCAGTTCTTC
TRBJ1-1,-,-,16,TRBV7-2,CASSPAGGLRDTEAFF,TGTGCCAGCAGCCCCGCTGGGGGCTTGAGGGACACTGAAGCTTTCTTT
TRBJ2-1,-,-,15,TRBV12-5,CASGLVNERSNEQFF,TGTGCTAGTGGTTTGGTAAACGAGCGTAGCAATGAGCAGTTCTTC
TRBJ1-4,-,-,14,TRBV27,CASSEGPTNEKLFF,TGTGCCAGCAGTGAGGGGCCAACTAATGAAAAACTGTTTTTT
TRBJ2-1,TRBD2,-,15,TRBV6-1,CASRPAGGGHNEQFF,TGTGCCAGCCGGCCAGCGGGAGGGGGTCACAATGAGCAGTTCTTC
TRBJ1-5,TRBD1,-,17,TRBV15,CATSRDAVDRGNQPQHF,TGTGCCACCAGCAGAGATGCTGTCGACAGGGGCAATCAGCCCCAGCATTTT
TRBJ2-7,TRBD2,-,13,TRBV30,CAWEGTSGSEQYF,TGTGCCTGGGAGGGGACTAGCGGGAGTGAGCAGTACTTC
TRBJ1-5,TRBD1,-,15,TRBV7-2,CASSLDRGRTQPQHF,TGTGCCAGCAGCTTAGACAGGGGGCGTACGCAGCCCCAGCATTTT
TRBJ2-2,TRBD2,-,17,TRBV9,CASSVVSSGSRTGELFF,TGTGCCAGCAGCGTAGTAAGTAGCGGGAGCCGGACCGGGGAGCTGTTTTTT
TRBJ2-3,-,-,11,TRBV19,CASSLRDTQYF,TGTGCCAGTTCACTAAGAGATACGCAGTATTTT
TRBJ2-7,-,-,15,TRBV4-1,CASSQGGTASYEQYF,TGCGCCAGCAGCCAAGGAGGTACAGCCTCCTACGAGCAGTACTTC
TRBJ1-1,-,-,13,TRBV27,CASSFGMNTEAFF,TGTGCCAGCAGTTTTGGGATGAACACTGAAGCTTTCTTT
TRBJ2-7,-,-,16,TRBV7-2,CASSLVGTGRFYEQYF,TGTGCCAGCAGCTTAGTCGGGACGGGGCGTTTCTACGAGCAGTACTTC
TRBJ2-3,TRBD2,-,15,TRBV7-9,CASSPRGGSTDTQYF,TGTGCCAGCAGCCCGCGGGGCGGGAGTACAGATACGCAGTATTTT
TRBJ2-7,TRBD1,-,16,TRBV4-2,CASSQARQGAYNEQYF,TGTGCCAGCAGCCAAGCCAGACAGGGGGCGTATAACGAGCAGTACTTC
TRBJ2-1,-,-,18,TRBV12-5,CASGLNSLTRLSYNEQFF,TGTGCTAGTGGTTTGAACTCCCTTACTAGACTCTCCTACAATGAGCAGTTCTTC
TRBJ2-2,-,-,15,TRBV7-3,CASSAGTPYTGELFF,TGTGCCAGCAGCGCCGGGACTCCCTACACCGGGGAGCTGTTTTTT
TRBJ2-5,-,-,14,TRBV5-8,CASSLGGARKTQYF,TGTGCCAGCAGCTTGGGGGGGGCTCGAAAGACCCAGTACTTC
TRBJ2-7,-,-,12,TRBV2,CASMERLRGLYF,TGTGCCAGCATGGAAAGACTTCGGGGGCTGTACTTC
TRBJ2-2,-,-,15,TRBV5-6,CASRTKGPTTGELFF,TGTGCCAGCAGAACGAAGGGCCCCACAACCGGGGAGCTGTTTTTT
TRBJ2-2,-,-,15,TRBV28,CASSFAQDLTGELFF,TGTGCCAGCAGTTTCGCGCAGGATCTCACCGGGGAGCTGTTTTTT